A single T cell receptor beta chain is shown here with its context. The data derive from a study of control samples from healthy donors and cancer patients. V lost 0 bases to trimming and J lost 6 bases, with 7 bases between them. The germline V gene encodes CDR1 SGHVS and CDR2 FQNEAQ. The CDR3 is made up of 13 amino acids. The data were produced by immunoSEQ multiplex PCR, yet TCRdb's version contains in-frame clones alone and is incomplete. This sample yields over 100,000 clones, of which approximately 88% are seen a single time; 3.4% belongs to the top ten. This receptor was identified in a man in his forties in good health. Sequenced sample: blood. This chain connects TRBV7-8 to TRBJ2-3; weak D call: TRBD2 (5 bases). The CDR3 DNA is TGTGCCAGCAGCTTAGCGCGAGGGGATACGCAGTATTTT. Translating gives CASSLARGDTQYF.